The 5 T cell receptor beta chains listed next were all sequenced from one sample in a study of beta chain features in type 1 diabetes. Study findings and constraints: In all four CD4+ subsets, TCRB CDR3 length was significantly, moderately reduced in type 1 diabetes.

The antigens for these receptors are not known. The authors reverse transcribed all of the isolated RNA, so sequencing captured expressed TCRB transcripts. Produced via immunoSEQ multiplex PCR; TCRdb's table is partial and in-frame only. This sample has 40,000 to 50,000 clones, with approximately 62% found just once. Sequencing was carried out using Tregs from blood. These TCRs come from a man aged 30-40 years with type 1 diabetes. Some clones in this sample may be carry-over from other donors' samples.

This sequence joins TRBV29-1 and TRBJ2-2, with unresolved D. V shed 4 bases and J shed 1 base, with 10 bases lying between them. CDR3 length: 14 amino acids. Per the germline V gene, CDR1 is SQVTM and CDR2 is ANQGSEA. DNA of the CDR3: TGCAGCGTTGGGGTACGGAGGAACACCGGGGAGCTGTTTTTT. Translated: CSVGVRRNTGELFF.

The chain recombines TRBV2 with TRBJ2-1; 9 bases are shared with TRBD2. V shed 6 bases and J 7 bases; nucleotides not matched to a gene: 10. The germline V gene encodes CDR1 SNHLY and CDR2 FYNNEI. The CDR3 has 15 amino acids. The CDR3 protein is CASSRSGGNINEQFF. The CDR3 coding sequence is TGTGCCAGCAGCCGAAGCGGGGGGAACATTAATGAGCAGTTCTTC. Full variable domain (outside the CDR3, taken from reference TRBV2 and TRBJ2-1): EPEVTQTPSHQVTQMGQEVILRCVPISNHLYFYWYRQILGQKVEFLVSFYNNEISEKSEIFDDQFSVERPDGSNFTLKIRSTKLEDSAMYFCASSRSGGNINEQFFGPGTRLTVL.

The chain recombines TRBV6-1 with TRBJ1-1, with D unclear. The CDR3 consists of 13 residues. Germline-derived CDR1 and CDR2 are MNHNS and SASEGT. V shed 7 bases and J shed 7 bases, with 16 bases lying between them. CDR3 residues: CASTLLLGSEAFF. CDR3 DNA: TGTGCCAGCACCCTCCTGTTAGGGAGTGAAGCTTTCTTT.

The sample holds a few counts of this clone. The chain employs TRBV28 and TRBJ1-3, with D hard to call. The CDR3 loop spans 15 amino acids. The V end was cut by 5 bases, the J end by 1 base, with 12 bases between. CDR1 is MDHEN, CDR2 SYDVKM, per germline. CDR3 sequence reads: CASSPAAGSGNTIYF. The CDR3 DNA follows: TGTGCCAGCAGTCCCGCGGCGGGTTCTGGAAACACCATATATTTT.

This chain connects TRBV6-6 to TRBJ1-1; maybe TRBD1 (5 bases). This CDR3 region has 14 residues. V lost 7 bases and J lost 2, with 14 bases in between. Germline lookup yields CDR1 MNHNY and CDR2 SVGAGI (reference sequence). The CDR3 reads CASTYDSINTEAFF. The CDR3 region has the DNA TGTGCCAGCACCTACGACAGCATTAACACTGAAGCTTTCTTT.